The 2 T cell receptor beta chains given below trace back to one sample, sequenced in a study of OX40 agonist ivuxolimab in advanced cancers. Sequencing used immunoSEQ multiplex PCR; TCRdb keeps in-frame clones, though not all of them. The sample lists about 73,000 clones, roughly 90% seen once, with about 9.1% in the top ten. The specimen comprised CD4+ or CD8+ T cells sorted from blood, sampled in a trial of the OX40 agonist ivuxolimab. These receptors all come from an adult with an advanced solid tumor such as melanoma, head and neck, liver or kidney cancer.

V is TRBV14 and J is TRBJ1-1; TRBD1 might be the D (5 bases). Germline CDR1 and CDR2: SGHDN and FVKESK. The CDR3 sequence is 18 residues long. V shed 1 base and J shed 2 bases, with 20 bases lying between them. CDR3 nucleotide sequence: TGTGCCAGCAGCCAAGTCAAGCTTTTGGGACTTTATAACACTGAAGCTTTCTTT. This gives the protein CASSQVKLLGLYNTEAFF.

For the CDR3, the DNA is TGTGCCTGGGACTTCCTGATCGGGAGCACAGATACGCAGTATTTT. It is translated as CAWDFLIGSTDTQYF. This sequence joins TRBV30 and TRBJ2-3; D ambiguous. The CDR3 totals 15 residues. V lost 5 bases and J lost 0, with 15 bases in between. Germline lookup yields CDR1 GTSNPN and CDR2 SVGIG (reference sequence).